The present entry profiles one TCR beta chain with its context. This sample stems from a study of blood T cell repertoires in COVID-19. Study-level information: COVID-19 samples collected from the United States, Italy and Spain covered acute and convalescent phases. Sample material is recorded as cDNA or gDNA derived from T cells, B-cell-depleted T cells, or PBMCs.

This CDR3 comprises 15 residues. With V trimmed by 5 bases and J by 5 bases, 15 bases remained unmatched. The germline gives CDR1 DFQATT, CDR2 SNEGSKA (reference sequence). Authors' methods: Estimation of nucleated cell counts was performed using reference gene primer amplification. Only in-frame clones appear in the TCRdb table, and some are missing; sequencing was by immunoSEQ multiplex PCR. D and trimming were read from the DNA, whereas the V and J calls and clone size are those reported in that table. The sample records under 250,000 clones, 86% being singletons. The sequence was collected from a man aged 80 or over with acute or convalescent COVID-19. Sequenced input: peripheral blood. The chain links TRBV20-1 to TRBJ2-7; 7 bases are shared with TRBD2. CDR3 protein: CSARGFGGIKNEQYF. The CDR3 DNA reads TGCAGTGCTCGTGGATTCGGGGGGATTAAGAACGAGCAGTACTTC.